The 26 T cell receptor beta chains listed next were all sequenced from one sample in a study of PD-1 blockade in classical Hodgkin lymphoma. The repertoire was sequenced with immunoSEQ multiplex PCR; TCRdb's copy has only in-frame clones and lacks some. The data contain tens of thousands of clones, 80% of them singletons. Described time point: cycle 4 day 1 (C4D1), after six to seven weeks of nivolumab. There was relapse after autologous stem cell transplantation in every patient, and there was variation in brentuximab vedotin exposure. The source material was peripheral blood mononuclear cells (PBMCs), sampled before the fourth cycle of nivolumab. These TCRs come from a human donor with classical Hodgkin lymphoma.

The chain is built from TRBV28 and TRBJ1-2; the D is unclear. The CDR3 has 15 residues. The germline CDR1 and CDR2 sequences are MDHEN and SYDVKM. V was cut by 8 bases and J by 5 bases, with 21 bases left in between. CDR3 in amino acids: CASVWGLGQEYGYTF. CDR3 bases: TGTGCCAGCGTATGGGGATTAGGGCAAGAGTATGGCTACACCTTC.

This chain joins TRBV11-3 and TRBJ2-2, with 9 bases aligning to TRBD2. The V gene's germline CDR1 is SGHNT and CDR2 YENEEA. This CDR3 has 16 amino acids. J lost 7 bases, V lost 5 bases, and 11 bases had no gene match. Here the CDR3 DNA reads TGTGCCAGCAGCCCCGTTAGGGGACTAGCTGACGGGGAGCTGTTTTTT. Protein sequence: CASSPVRGLADGELFF.

The chain carries TRBV7-2 and TRBJ2-1; 9 positions match TRBD1. Germline V gene data show CDR1 as SGHTA and CDR2 as FQGNSA. Unmatched junction bases numbered 10, after V lost 5 bases and J lost 2 bases. The CDR3 runs to 17 residues. The CDR3 region is CASSHDTQGATYNEQFF. In DNA form, the CDR3 reads TGTGCCAGCAGCCACGACACACAGGGGGCGACCTACAATGAGCAGTTCTTC. Drawing the rest from reference TRBV7-2 and TRBJ2-1, the complete variable domain is GAGVSQSPSNKVTEKGKDVELRCDPISGHTALYWYRQSLGQGLEFLIYFQGNSAPDKSGLPSDRFSAERTGGSVSTLTIQRTQQEDSAVYLCASSHDTQGATYNEQFFGPGTRLTVL.

The V call is TRBV4-3, the J call TRBJ2-5; D is uncertain. The CDR3 extends over 16 amino acids. V gave up 0 bases and J gave up 1 base, with 12 bases separating them. Germline V gene lookup returns CDR1 LGHNA and CDR2 YSLEER. CDR3 protein: CASSQDRIGRQETQYF. The DNA for the CDR3 is TGCGCCAGCAGCCAAGACCGAATAGGCCGCCAAGAGACCCAGTACTTC.

The chain carries TRBV7-2 and TRBJ2-7; D uncertain. Trimming stripped 4 bases from V and 4 bases from J, with 8 bases between. CDR1 is SGHTA and CDR2 is FQGNSA in the germline V gene. The CDR3 totals 12 residues. This CDR3 is CASSSTLYEQYF. The CDR3 nucleotides read TGTGCCAGCAGCTCCACCTTGTACGAGCAGTACTTC.

This sequence joins TRBV11-2 and TRBJ1-2; D uncertain. Deletions cut 5 bases from V and 6 bases from J, with 13 bases between. The CDR3 is 13 amino acids. Germline CDR1 is SGHAT and CDR2 is FQNNGV. CDR3 protein: CASSEEGSNGYTF. CDR3 DNA sequence: TGTGCCAGCAGCGAAGAAGGATCCAATGGCTACACCTTC.

The rearrangement links TRBV5-6 to TRBJ2-5, with a possible D match to TRBD1 (6 bases). The tail of the sequence fits TRBJ2-7 better, so the J call may be wrong. This CDR3 is 15 amino acids long. From germline, CDR1 is SGHDT and CDR2 YYEEEE. The CDR3: CASSLWRGQGIEQYF. CDR3 nucleotides: TGTGCCAGCAGCTTGTGGCGTGGGCAGGGGATCGAGCAGTACTTC.

This chain uses TRBV9 with TRBJ2-5; 8 positions agree with TRBD2. CDR3 length: 16 amino acids. J gave up 4 bases and V 0 bases, and 8 bases lay outside the gene matches. The germline V gene encodes CDR1 SGDLS and CDR2 YYNGEE. CDR3 region: CASSVGPGAGGETQYF. CDR3 DNA: TGTGCCAGCAGCGTAGGGCCAGGGGCGGGAGGAGAGACCCAGTACTTC.

This chain links TRBV11-3 with TRBJ2-7; D could derive from TRBD1 or TRBD2 (6 bases each). Trimming shortened V by 5 bases and J by 4 bases, and 18 bases separated the two germline ends. Germline V CDR1 and CDR2: SGHNT, YENEEA. The CDR3 runs to 15 residues. DNA of the CDR3: TGTGCCAGCAGCCCCCGGGATGGGGGGCAGTACGAGCAGTACTTC. Encoded protein: CASSPRDGGQYEQYF. The full variable domain, completed using reference TRBV11-3 and TRBJ2-7, is EAGVVQSPRYKIIEKKQPVAFWCNPISGHNTLYWYLQNLGQGPELLIRYENEEAVDDSQLPKDRFSAERLKGVDSTLKIQPAELGDSAVYLCASSPRDGGQYEQYFGPGTRLTVT.

The gene calls are TRBV5-1 and TRBJ1-2; 7 nucleotides match TRBD1. After removal of 2 bases from V and 3 bases from J, the junction contained 1 base not matched to a gene. The CDR3 totals 13 residues. Germline V gene lookup returns CDR1 SGHRS and CDR2 YFSETQ. CDR3 protein: CASSFGQDYGYTF. The CDR3 bases are TGCGCCAGCAGCTTTGGACAGGACTATGGCTACACCTTC.

V usage is TRBV25-1 and J usage is TRBJ1-2, with 8 bases lining up with TRBD1. The CDR3 length is 15 residues. Germline V gene data show CDR1 as MGHDK and CDR2 as SYGVNS. The junction had 7 bases not matched to a gene; V was cut back by 4 bases and J by 3 bases. DNA of the CDR3: TGTGCCAGCAGTGGTCGACAGGGGCGGGACTATGGCTACACCTTC. Translating gives CASSGRQGRDYGYTF.

The CDR3 spells CASSLDRGDTQYF. The CDR3 coding sequence is TGTGCCAGCAGCTTAGATAGGGGGGATACGCAGTATTTT. V usage is TRBV11-2 and J usage is TRBJ2-3, with D possibly being TRBD1 (6 bases). Trimming took off 0 bases at V and 6 bases at J, with 7 bases between the two ends. Germline V gene lookup returns CDR1 SGHAT and CDR2 FQNNGV. The CDR3 is 13 amino acids.

The chain has TRBV9 and TRBJ2-3, with D hard to call. CDR3 size: 15 residues. The germline V gene has CDR1 SGDLS and CDR2 YYNGEE. V lost 0 bases and J 0 bases, leaving 8 bases between the germline ends. CDR3 nucleotide sequence: TGTGCCAGCAGCGTAGGCACCACTAGCACAGATACGCAGTATTTT. It specifies CASSVGTTSTDTQYF.

The chain combines TRBV7-2 with TRBJ1-1, with TRBD1 as a possible D gene (6 bases). Trimming took 2 bases from V and 0 from J, leaving 10 bases between them. The CDR3 sequence is 15 residues long. Germline CDR1 reads SGHTA; CDR2 reads FQGNSA. Written as DNA, the CDR3 is TGTGCCAGCAGCTTACCAGGGGCGATGAACACTGAAGCTTTCTTT. It yields the protein CASSLPGAMNTEAFF.

The chain recombines TRBV5-1 with TRBJ1-2, with 9 bases identical to TRBD1. V shed 2 bases and J 7 bases; nucleotides not matched to a gene: 9. The CDR3 loop spans 15 amino acids. CDR1 is SGHRS and CDR2 is YFSETQ in the germline V gene. Here the CDR3 DNA reads TGCGCCAGCAGCTTTAACACAGGGGGCGAGGGTGGCTACACCTTC. It translates to CASSFNTGGEGGYTF.

The rearrangement joins TRBV7-3 to TRBJ2-3; D is tentatively TRBD1 or TRBD2 (5 bases each). The length of the CDR3 is 15 residues. The V end lost 5 bases, the J end lost 4 bases, and 16 bases lay between the germline ends. CDR1 is SGHTA, CDR2 FQGTGA, per germline. In DNA form, the CDR3 reads TGTGCCAGCAGCCCAGGGAGTTTTTCATCAGATACGCAGTATTTT. Translating it yields CASSPGSFSSDTQYF.

J is TRBJ2-1 and V is TRBV9, with D hard to call. Looked up from germline, CDR1 is SGDLS and CDR2 is YYNGEE. CDR3 size: 15 residues. Trimming removed 1 base from V and 6 bases from J, with 14 bases in between. The chain's CDR3 is CASSVYPRLGNEQFF. DNA for the CDR3: TGTGCCAGCAGCGTATACCCTCGGCTCGGCAATGAGCAGTTCTTC.

This sequence joins TRBV7-2 and TRBJ2-3, with TRBD2 identical over 16 bases. There are 18 residues in the CDR3. Per the germline V gene, CDR1 is SGHTA and CDR2 is FQGNSA. With V trimmed by 5 bases and J by 1 base, 6 bases remained unmatched. CDR3 protein: CASSTGLAGGPGTDTQYF. The CDR3 region has the DNA TGTGCCAGCAGCACGGGACTAGCGGGGGGGCCAGGCACAGATACGCAGTATTTT. The full variable domain, in which reference TRBV7-2 and TRBJ2-3 provide the parts outside the CDR3, is GAGVSQSPSNKVTEKGKDVELRCDPISGHTALYWYRQSLGQGLEFLIYFQGNSAPDKSGLPSDRFSAERTGGSVSTLTIQRTQQEDSAVYLCASSTGLAGGPGTDTQYFGPGTRLTVL.

This clone was seen once. This rearrangement joins TRBV10-3 to TRBJ2-5; tentative D call: TRBD1 (5 bases). Germline CDR1 is ENHRY and CDR2 is SYGVKD. This CDR3 spans 13 amino acids. V lost 4 bases to trimming and J lost 5 bases, with 11 bases between them. For the CDR3, the DNA is TGTGCCATCAGTGTTCAGGGAATGGAGACCCAGTACTTC. Amino acids: CAISVQGMETQYF.

The chain is built from TRBV6-5 and TRBJ1-1; D unclear. V was trimmed by 0 bases and J by 3 bases, leaving 11 bases between them. The length of the CDR3 is 15 residues. The V gene's germline CDR1 is MNHEY and CDR2 SVGAGI. CDR3 loop: CASSYSGPRDTEAFF. CDR3 sequence (DNA): TGTGCCAGCAGTTACTCGGGCCCGCGGGACACTGAAGCTTTCTTT.

This clone was recorded only once. This chain uses TRBV11-2 with TRBJ2-3; possibly TRBD1 or TRBD2 for D (6 bases each). The CDR3 sequence is 13 residues long. Trimming took off 9 bases at V and 2 bases at J, with 12 bases between the two ends. Germline loops: CDR1 SGHAT, CDR2 FQNNGV. CDR3 nucleotides: TGTGCCAGTGCCGGGGGCATCACAGATACGCAGTATTTT. Translated, it gives CASAGGITDTQYF.

The genes are TRBV5-6 and TRBJ1-2; 10 bases are shared with TRBD1. This CDR3 is 16 amino acids long. V lost 3 bases, J lost 6 bases, and 11 bases stayed unmatched. Germline lookup yields CDR1 SGHDT and CDR2 YYEEEE. This chain's CDR3 is CASSYRDRGIGDGYTF. In DNA, the CDR3 is TGTGCCAGCAGCTACCGGGACAGGGGAATAGGGGATGGCTACACCTTC.

The chain joins TRBV7-9 to TRBJ2-3; unclear D gene. Germline V lookup: CDR1 SEHNR, CDR2 FQNEAQ (reference sequence). V was trimmed by 1 base and J by 4 bases, leaving 6 bases between them. The CDR3 has 13 amino acids. The chain's CDR3 is CASSLGRPDTQYF. Written as DNA, the CDR3 is TGTGCCAGCAGCTTAGGTCGGCCAGATACGCAGTATTTT.

This chain links TRBV6-1 with TRBJ1-2, with D unresolved. There are 13 residues in the CDR3. Looked up from germline, CDR1 is MNHNS and CDR2 is SASEGT. Trimming pared 7 bases from V and 4 bases from J, leaving 13 bases between. CDR3: CASNLGLAYGYTF. CDR3 nucleotide sequence: TGTGCCAGCAACCTAGGGTTGGCCTATGGCTACACCTTC.

In this sample, this clone turned up a few times. The rearrangement joins TRBV14 to TRBJ1-1; D perhaps matches TRBD1 (5 bases). The CDR3 contains 14 residues. Germline-derived CDR1 and CDR2 are SGHDN and FVKESK. Trimming removed 1 base at V and 8 bases at J, with 14 bases between. The CDR3 here is CASSQGILQGEAFF. As DNA, the CDR3 is TGTGCCAGCAGCCAAGGGATCCTGCAGGGCGAAGCTTTCTTT.

The chain has TRBV19 and TRBJ2-1; D perhaps matches TRBD1 (5 bases). Per the germline V gene, CDR1 is LNHDA and CDR2 is SQIVND (reference sequence). The CDR3 is made up of 15 amino acids. Trimming removed 4 bases at V and 1 base at J, with 11 bases between. The CDR3 sequence: CASSTTAGSYNEQFF. The CDR3 DNA reads TGTGCCAGTAGTACAACGGCAGGGTCCTACAATGAGCAGTTCTTC.